This TCR beta chain was observed in a study of PD-L1 blockade in urothelial cancer. The overall study: Of approximately 30 patients, around 25 were males with bladder-origin urothelial cancer. Researchers looked at the blood 3 weeks (second dose) and 6 weeks after treatment began. Whole-study findings and limits: Durable-benefit patients had greater expansion of tumor-associated blood clones at 3 weeks.

CDR3 length: 12 residues. CDR1 PRHDT and CDR2 FYEKMQ come from the germline V gene (reference sequence). Deletions cut 5 bases from V and 3 bases from J, with 8 bases between. Time point denoted: pretreatment peripheral blood. In regard to this clone: The target antigen is unknown.

Produced via immunoSEQ multiplex PCR; TCRdb's table is partial and in-frame only. Among tens of thousands of clones, around 90% were seen once, and the ten largest hold roughly 15%. The chain uses TRBV13 and TRBJ2-7; TRBD2 is a possible D gene (5 bases). The starting material was PBMCs, obtained around atezolizumab (anti-PD-L1) treatment. The TCR comes from a woman aged 60-75 years with urothelial cancer. CDR3 loop: CASSVGLYEQYF. The CDR3 nucleotides are TGTGCCAGCAGCGTCGGACTCTACGAGCAGTACTTC.